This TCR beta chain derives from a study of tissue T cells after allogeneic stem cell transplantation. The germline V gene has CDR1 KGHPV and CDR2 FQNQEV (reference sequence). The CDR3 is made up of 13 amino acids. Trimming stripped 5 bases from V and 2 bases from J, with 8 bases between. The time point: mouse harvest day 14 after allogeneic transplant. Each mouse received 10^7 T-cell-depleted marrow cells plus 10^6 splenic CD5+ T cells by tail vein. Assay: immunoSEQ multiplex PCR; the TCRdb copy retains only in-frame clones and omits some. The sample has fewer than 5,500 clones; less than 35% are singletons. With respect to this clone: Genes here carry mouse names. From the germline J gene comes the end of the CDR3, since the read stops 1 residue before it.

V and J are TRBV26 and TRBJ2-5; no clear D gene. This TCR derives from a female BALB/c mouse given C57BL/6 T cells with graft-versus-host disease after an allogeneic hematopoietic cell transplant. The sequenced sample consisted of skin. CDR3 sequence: CASSTGVQDTQYF. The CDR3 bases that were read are TGTGCCAGCAGTACCGGGGTCCAAGACACCCAGTAC.